This record concerns one T cell receptor beta chain sequence. Its antigen is still unknown. This sample is drawn from a study of cytomegalovirus exposure and HLA in healthy donors. Primers: 60 Vbeta forward and 13 Jbeta reverse. TCRdb's table, derived via immunoSEQ multiplex PCR, lists solely in-frame clones and lacks some. The data contain 85,000 to 90,000 clones, roughly 85% of them singletons. Germline CDR1 reads SGHNT; CDR2 reads YENEEA. The CDR3 covers 15 residues. The J segment lost 5 bases and the V segment lost 6 bases, leaving 6 bases of the junction unmatched. Points from the study as a whole: A link between a missense DCLRE1C variant and TCR beta V- and J-gene trimming emerged from a later analysis. Later analysis showed TCR association rates varying by HLA locus, highest for DRB1 and lowest for HLA-C.

This clonotype was obtained from a man in his forties in good health and CMV-seropositive. What was sequenced was PBMCs. The genes are TRBV11-3 and TRBJ2-2; 10 bases map to TRBD1. The CDR3 reads CASSRRDRGTGELFF. The CDR3 nucleotides are TGTGCCAGCAGTCGCCGGGACAGGGGTACCGGGGAGCTGTTTTTT. The full variable domain, with the rest looked up from reference TRBV11-3 and TRBJ2-2, is EAGVVQSPRYKIIEKKQPVAFWCNPISGHNTLYWYLQNLGQGPELLIRYENEEAVDDSQLPKDRFSAERLKGVDSTLKIQPAELGDSAVYLCASSRRDRGTGELFFGEGSRLTVL.